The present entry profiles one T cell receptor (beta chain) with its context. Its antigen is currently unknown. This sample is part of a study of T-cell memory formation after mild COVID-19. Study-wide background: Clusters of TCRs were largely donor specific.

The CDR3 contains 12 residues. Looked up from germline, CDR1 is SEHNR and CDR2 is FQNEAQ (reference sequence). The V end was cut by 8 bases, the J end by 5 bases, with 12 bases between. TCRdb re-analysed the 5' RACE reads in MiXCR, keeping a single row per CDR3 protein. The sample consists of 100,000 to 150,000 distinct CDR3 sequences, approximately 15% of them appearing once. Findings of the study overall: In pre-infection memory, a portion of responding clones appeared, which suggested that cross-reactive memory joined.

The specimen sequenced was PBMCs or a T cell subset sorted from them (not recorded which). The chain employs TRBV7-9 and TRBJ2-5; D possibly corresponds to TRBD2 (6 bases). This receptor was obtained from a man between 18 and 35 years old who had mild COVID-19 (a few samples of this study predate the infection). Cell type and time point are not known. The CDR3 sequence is CASGISGETQYF. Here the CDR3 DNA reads TGTGCCAGCGGGATCAGCGGGGAGACCCAGTACTTC.